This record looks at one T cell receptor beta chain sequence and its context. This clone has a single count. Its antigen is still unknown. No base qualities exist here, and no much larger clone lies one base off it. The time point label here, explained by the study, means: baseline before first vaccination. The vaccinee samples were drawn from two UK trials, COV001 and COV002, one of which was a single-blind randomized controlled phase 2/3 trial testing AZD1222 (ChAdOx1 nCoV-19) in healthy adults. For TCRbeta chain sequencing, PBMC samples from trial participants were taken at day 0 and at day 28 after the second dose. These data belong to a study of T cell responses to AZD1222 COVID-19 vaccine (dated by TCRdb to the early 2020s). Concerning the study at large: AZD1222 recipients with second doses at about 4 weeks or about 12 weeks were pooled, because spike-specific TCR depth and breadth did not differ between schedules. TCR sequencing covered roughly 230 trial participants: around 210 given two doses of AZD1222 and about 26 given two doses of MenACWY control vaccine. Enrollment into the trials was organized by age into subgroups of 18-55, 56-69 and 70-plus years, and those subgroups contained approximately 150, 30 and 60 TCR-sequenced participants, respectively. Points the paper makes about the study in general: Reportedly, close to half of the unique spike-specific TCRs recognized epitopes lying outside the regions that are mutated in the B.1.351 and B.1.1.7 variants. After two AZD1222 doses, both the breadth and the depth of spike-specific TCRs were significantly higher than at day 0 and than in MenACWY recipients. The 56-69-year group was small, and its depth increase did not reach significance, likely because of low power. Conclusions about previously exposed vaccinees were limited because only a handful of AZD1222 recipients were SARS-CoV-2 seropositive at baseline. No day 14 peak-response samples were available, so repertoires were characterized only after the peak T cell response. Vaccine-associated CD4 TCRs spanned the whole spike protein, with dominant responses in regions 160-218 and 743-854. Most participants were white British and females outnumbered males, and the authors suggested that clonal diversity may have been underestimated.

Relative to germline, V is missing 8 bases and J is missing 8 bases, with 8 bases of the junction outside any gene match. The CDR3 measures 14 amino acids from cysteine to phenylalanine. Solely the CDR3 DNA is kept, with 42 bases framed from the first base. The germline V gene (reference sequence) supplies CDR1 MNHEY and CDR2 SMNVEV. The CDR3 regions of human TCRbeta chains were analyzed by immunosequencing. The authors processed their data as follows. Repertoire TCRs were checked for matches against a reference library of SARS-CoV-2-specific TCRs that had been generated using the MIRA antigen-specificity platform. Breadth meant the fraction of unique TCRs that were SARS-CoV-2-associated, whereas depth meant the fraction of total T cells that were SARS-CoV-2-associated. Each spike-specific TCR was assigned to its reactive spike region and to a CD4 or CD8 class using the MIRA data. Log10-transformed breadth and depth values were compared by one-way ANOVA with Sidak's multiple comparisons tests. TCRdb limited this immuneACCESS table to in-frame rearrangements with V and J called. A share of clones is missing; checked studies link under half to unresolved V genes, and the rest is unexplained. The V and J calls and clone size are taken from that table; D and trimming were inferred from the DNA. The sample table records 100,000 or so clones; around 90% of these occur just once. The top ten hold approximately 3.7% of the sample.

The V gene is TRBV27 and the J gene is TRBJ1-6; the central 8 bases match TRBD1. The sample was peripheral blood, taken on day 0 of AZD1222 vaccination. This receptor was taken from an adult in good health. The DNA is TGTGCCAGCCAGAGGACAGGGTGGGATTCACCCCTCCACTTT. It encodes CASQRTGWDSPLHF.